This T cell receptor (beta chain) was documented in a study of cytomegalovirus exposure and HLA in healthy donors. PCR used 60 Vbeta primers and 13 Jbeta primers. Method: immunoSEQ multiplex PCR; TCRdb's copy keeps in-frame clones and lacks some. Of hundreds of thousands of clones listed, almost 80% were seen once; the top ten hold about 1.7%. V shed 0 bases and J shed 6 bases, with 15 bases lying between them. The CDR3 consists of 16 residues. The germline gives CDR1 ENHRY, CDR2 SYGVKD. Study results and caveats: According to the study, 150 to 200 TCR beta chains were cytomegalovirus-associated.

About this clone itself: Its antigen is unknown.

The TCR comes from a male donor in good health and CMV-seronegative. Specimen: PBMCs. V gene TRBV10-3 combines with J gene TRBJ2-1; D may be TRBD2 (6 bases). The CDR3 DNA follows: TGTGCCATCAGTGAGTCGAACGGGGGACCGGTCAATGAGCAGTTCTTC. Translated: CAISESNGGPVNEQFF.